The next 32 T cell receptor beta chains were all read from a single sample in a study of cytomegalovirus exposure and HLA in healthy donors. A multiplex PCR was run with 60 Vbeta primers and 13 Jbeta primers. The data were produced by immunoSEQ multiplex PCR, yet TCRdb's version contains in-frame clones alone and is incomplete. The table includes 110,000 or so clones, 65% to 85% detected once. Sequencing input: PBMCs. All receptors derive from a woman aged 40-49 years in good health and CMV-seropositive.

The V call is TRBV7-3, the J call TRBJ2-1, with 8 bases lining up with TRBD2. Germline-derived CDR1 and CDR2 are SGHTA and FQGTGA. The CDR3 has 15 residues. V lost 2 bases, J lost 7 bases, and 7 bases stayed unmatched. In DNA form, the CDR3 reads TGTGCCAGCAGCTTATTGGCGGGAGGTATTAATGAGCAGTTCTTC. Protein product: CASSLLAGGINEQFF.

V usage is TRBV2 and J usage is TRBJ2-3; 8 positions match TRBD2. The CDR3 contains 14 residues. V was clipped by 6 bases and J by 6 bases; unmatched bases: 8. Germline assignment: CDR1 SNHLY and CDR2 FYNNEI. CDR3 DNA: TGTGCCAGCAGAGCACCCCCGGGGGGGGATACGCAGTATTTT. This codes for CASRAPPGGDTQYF. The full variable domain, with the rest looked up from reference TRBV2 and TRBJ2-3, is EPEVTQTPSHQVTQMGQEVILRCVPISNHLYFYWYRQILGQKVEFLVSFYNNEISEKSEIFDDQFSVERPDGSNFTLKIRSTKLEDSAMYFCASRAPPGGDTQYFGPGTRLTVL.

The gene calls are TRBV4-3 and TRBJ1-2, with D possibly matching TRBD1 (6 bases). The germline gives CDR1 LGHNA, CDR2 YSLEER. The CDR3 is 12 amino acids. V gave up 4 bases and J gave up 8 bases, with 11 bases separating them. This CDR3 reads CASSPGVGGYTF. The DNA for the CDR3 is TGCGCCAGCAGCCCAGGGGTTGGAGGCTACACCTTC.

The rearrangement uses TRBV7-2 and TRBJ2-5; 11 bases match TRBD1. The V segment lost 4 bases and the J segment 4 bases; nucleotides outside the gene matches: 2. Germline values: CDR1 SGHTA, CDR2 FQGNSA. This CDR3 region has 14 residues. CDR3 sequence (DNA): TGTGCCAGCAGCTCGGGACAGGGGGGAGAGACCCAGTACTTC. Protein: CASSSGQGGETQYF.

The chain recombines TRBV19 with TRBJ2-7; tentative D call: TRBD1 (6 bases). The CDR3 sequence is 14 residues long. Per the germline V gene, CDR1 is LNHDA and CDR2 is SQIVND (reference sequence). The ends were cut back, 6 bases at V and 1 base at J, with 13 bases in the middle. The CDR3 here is CASRVRDNSYEQYF. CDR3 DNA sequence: TGTGCCAGTAGGGTCCGGGACAATTCCTACGAGCAGTACTTC.

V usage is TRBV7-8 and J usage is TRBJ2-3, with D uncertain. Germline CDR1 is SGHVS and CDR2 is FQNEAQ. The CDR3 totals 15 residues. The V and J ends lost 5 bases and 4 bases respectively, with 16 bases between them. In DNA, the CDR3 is TGTGCCAGCAGCCTATCTCGAGGAAAACCAGATACGCAGTATTTT. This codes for CASSLSRGKPDTQYF.

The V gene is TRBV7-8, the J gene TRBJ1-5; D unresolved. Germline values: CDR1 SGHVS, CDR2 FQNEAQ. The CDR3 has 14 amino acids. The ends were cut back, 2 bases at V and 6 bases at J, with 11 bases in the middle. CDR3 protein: CASSLPGGRQPQHF. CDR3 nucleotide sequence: TGTGCCAGCAGCTTACCCGGAGGCCGTCAGCCCCAGCATTTT. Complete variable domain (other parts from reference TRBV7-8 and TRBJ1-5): GAGVSQSPRYKVAKRGQDVALRCDPISGHVSLFWYQQALGQGPEFLTYFQNEAQLDKSGLPSDRFFAERPEGSVSTLKIQRTQQEDSAVYLCASSLPGGRQPQHFGDGTRLSIL.

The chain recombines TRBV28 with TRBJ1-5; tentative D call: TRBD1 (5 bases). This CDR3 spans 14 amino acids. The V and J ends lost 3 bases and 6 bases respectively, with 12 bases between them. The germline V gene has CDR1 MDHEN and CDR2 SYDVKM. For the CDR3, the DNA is TGTGCCAGCAGTTTTAGGGGAATGGGTCAGCCCCAGCATTTT. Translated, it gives CASSFRGMGQPQHF.

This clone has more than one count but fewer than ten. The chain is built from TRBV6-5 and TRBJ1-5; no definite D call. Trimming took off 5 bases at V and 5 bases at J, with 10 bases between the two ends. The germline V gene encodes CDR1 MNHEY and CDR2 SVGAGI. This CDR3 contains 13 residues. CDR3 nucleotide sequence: TGTGCCAGCAGTCCTAATTTGCATCAGCCCCAGCATTTT. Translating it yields CASSPNLHQPQHF.

CDR3 amino acids: CASSPPGDLAKNIQYF. For the CDR3, the DNA is TGTGCCAGCAGTCCCCCGGGGGATCTAGCCAAAAACATTCAGTACTTC. The V call is TRBV27, the J call TRBJ2-4; the D gene is possibly TRBD2 (6 bases). Trimming removed 5 bases from V and 0 bases from J, with 14 bases in between. Looked up from germline, CDR1 is MNHEY and CDR2 is SMNVEV (reference sequence). This CDR3 has 16 residues.

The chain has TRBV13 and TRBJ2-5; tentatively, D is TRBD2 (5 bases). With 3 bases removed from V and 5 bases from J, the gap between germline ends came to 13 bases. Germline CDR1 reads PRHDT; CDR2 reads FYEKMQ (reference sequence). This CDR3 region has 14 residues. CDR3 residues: CASSLSERRETQYF. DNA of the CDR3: TGTGCCAGCAGCTTGAGTGAGCGGCGTGAGACCCAGTACTTC.

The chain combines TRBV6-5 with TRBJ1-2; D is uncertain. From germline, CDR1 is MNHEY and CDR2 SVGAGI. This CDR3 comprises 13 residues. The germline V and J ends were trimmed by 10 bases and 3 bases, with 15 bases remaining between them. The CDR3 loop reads CATMVTRDYGYTF. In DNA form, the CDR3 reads TGTGCCACCATGGTCACGCGAGACTATGGCTACACCTTC.

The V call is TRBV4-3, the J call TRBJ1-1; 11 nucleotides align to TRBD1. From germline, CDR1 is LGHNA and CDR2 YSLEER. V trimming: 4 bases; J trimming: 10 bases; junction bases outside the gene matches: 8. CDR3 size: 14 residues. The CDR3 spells CASSPGDRGSLAFF. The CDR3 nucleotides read TGCGCCAGCAGCCCAGGGGACAGGGGGAGTTTAGCTTTCTTT.

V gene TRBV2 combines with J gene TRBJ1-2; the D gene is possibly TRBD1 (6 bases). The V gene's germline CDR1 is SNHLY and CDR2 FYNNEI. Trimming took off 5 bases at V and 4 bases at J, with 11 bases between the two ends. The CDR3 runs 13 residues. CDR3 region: CASSLDSFYGYTF. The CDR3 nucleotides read TGTGCCAGCAGTCTGGACAGCTTCTATGGCTACACCTTC.

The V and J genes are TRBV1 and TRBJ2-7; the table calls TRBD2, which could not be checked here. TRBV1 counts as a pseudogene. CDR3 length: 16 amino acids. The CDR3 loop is CTSSQGRARASYEQYF. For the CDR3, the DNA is TGCACCAGCAGCCAAGGGAGGGCTCGGGCGTCCTACGAGCAGTACTTC.

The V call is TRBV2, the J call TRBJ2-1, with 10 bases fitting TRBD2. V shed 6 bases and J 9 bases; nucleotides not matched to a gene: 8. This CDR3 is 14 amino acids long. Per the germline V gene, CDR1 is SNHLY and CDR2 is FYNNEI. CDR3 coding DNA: TGTGCCAGCAGAGGGGGACTAGCGAGGAGTGAGCAGTTCTTC. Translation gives CASRGGLARSEQFF.

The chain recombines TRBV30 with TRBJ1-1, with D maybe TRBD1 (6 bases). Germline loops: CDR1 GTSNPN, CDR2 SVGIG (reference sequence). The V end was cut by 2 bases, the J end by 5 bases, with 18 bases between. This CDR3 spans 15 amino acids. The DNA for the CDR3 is TGTGCCTGGAGTCCTCCGGGACATGTGGGGACTGAAGCTTTCTTT. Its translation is CAWSPPGHVGTEAFF.

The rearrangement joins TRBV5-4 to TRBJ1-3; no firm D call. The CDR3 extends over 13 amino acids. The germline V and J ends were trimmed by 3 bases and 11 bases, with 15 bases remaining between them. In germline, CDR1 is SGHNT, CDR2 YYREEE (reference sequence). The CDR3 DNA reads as TGTGCCAGCAGCTCTTTAGGTTCGAGGCCCATATATTTT. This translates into CASSSLGSRPIYF.

The CDR3 loop reads CATSRGHPTGGYTF. The CDR3 DNA reads as TGTGCCACCAGCAGAGGCCACCCCACCGGGGGCTACACCTTC. The chain recombines TRBV15 with TRBJ1-2, with D hard to call. V lost 1 base and J lost 8, with 14 bases in between. The CDR3 is 14 amino acids. The germline CDR1 and CDR2 sequences are LNHNV and YYDKDF (reference sequence).

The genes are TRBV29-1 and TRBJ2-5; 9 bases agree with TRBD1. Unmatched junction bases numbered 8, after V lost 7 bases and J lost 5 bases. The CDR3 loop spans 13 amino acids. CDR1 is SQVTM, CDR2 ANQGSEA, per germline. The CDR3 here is CSARTGDRETQYF. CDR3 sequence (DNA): TGCAGCGCCCGGACAGGGGATCGGGAGACCCAGTACTTC.

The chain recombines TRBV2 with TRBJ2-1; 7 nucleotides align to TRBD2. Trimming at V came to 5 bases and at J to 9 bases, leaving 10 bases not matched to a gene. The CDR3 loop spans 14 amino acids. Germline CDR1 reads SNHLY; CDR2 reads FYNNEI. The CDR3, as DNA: TGTGCCAGCAGTCCCCCCCCCTGGGGGGGTGAGCAGTTCTTC. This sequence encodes CASSPPPWGGEQFF.

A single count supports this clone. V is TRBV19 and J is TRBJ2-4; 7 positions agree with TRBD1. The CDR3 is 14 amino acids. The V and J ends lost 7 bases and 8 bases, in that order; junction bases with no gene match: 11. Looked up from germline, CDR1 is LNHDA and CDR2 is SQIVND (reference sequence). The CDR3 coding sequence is TGTGCCAGTAAGGGGGAGACAGGGTTCGACATTCAGTACTTC. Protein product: CASKGETGFDIQYF.

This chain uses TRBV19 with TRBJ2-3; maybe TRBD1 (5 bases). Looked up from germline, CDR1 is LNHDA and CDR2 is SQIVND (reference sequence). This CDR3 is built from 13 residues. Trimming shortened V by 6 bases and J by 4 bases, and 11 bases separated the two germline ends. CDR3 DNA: TGTGCCAGTAGGGAGCAGGGATCAGATACGCAGTATTTT. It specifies CASREQGSDTQYF.

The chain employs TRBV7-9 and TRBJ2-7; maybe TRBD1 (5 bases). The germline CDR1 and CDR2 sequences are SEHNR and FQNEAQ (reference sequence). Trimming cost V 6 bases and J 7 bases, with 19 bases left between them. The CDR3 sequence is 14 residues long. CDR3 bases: TGTGCCAGCAGTCTAAGGACACCTACTACGGAGCAGTACTTC. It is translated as CASSLRTPTTEQYF.

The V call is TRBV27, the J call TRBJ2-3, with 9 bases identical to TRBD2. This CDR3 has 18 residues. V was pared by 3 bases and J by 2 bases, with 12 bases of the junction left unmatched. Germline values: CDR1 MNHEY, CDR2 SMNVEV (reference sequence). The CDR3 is CASSLASGVPLNTDTQYF. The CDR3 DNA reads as TGTGCCAGCAGTTTGGCTAGCGGGGTCCCTCTGAACACAGATACGCAGTATTTT.

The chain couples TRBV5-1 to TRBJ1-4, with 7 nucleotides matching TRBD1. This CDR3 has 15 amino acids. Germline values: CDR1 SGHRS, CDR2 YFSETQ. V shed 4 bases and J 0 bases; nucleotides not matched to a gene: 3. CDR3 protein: CASSPQGATNEKLFF. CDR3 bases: TGCGCCAGCAGCCCCCAGGGGGCAACTAATGAAAAACTGTTTTTT.

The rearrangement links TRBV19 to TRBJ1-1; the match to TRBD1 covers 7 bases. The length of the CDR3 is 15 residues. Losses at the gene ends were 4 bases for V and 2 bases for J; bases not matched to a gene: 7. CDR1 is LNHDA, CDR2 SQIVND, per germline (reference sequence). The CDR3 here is CASSTTGTANTEAFF. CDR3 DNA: TGTGCCAGTAGTACTACCGGGACAGCAAACACTGAAGCTTTCTTT.

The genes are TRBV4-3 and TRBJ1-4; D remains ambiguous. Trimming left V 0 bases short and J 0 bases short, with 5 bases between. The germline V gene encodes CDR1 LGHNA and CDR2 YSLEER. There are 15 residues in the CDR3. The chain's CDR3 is CASSQDGATNEKLFF. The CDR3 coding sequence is TGCGCCAGCAGCCAAGACGGAGCAACTAATGAAAAACTGTTTTTT.

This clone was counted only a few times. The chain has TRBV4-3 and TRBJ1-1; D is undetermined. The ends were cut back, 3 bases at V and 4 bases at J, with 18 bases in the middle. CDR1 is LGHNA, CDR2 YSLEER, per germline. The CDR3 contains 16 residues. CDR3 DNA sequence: TGCGCCAGCAGCCACGAGTTTCAGGTCCCTCCCACTGAAGCTTTCTTT. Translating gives CASSHEFQVPPTEAFF.

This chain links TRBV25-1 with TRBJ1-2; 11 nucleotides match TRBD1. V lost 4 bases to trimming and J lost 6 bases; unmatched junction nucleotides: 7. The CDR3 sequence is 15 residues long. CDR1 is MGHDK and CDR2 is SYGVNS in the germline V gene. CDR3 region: CASSAVRDRGDGYTF. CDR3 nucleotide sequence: TGTGCCAGCAGTGCGGTTCGGGACAGGGGGGATGGCTACACCTTC.

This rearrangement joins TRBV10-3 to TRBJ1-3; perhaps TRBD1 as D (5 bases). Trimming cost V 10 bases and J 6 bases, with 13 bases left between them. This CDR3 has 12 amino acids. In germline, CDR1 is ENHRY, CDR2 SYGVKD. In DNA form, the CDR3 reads TGTGCCAAAACGCGGGGGGAAAACACCATATATTTT. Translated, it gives CAKTRGENTIYF.

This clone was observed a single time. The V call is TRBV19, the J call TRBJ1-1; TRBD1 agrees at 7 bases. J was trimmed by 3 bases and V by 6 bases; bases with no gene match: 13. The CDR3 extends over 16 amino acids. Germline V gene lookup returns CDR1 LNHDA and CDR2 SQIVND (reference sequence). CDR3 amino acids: CASRQYQGGAYTEAFF. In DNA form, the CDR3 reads TGTGCCAGTAGACAATATCAGGGGGGAGCGTACACTGAAGCTTTCTTT.